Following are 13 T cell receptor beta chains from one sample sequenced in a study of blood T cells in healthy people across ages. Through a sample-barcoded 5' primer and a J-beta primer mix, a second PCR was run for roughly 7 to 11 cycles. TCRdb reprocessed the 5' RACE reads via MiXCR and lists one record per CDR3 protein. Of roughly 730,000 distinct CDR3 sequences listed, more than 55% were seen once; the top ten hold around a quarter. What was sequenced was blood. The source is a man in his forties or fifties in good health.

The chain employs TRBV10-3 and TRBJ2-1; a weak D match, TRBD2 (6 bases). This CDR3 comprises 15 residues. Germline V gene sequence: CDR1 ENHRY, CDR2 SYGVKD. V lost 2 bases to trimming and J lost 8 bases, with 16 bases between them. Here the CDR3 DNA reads TGTGCCATCAGTGAGAGGCGGGACGGACACCATGAGCAGTTCTTC. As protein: CAISERRDGHHEQFF.

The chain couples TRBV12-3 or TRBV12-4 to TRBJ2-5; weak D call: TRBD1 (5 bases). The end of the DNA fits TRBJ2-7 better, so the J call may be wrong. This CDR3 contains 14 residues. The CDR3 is CASSFRAGLYEQYF. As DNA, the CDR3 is TGTGCCAGCAGTTTCAGGGCAGGGCTGTACGAGCAGTACTTC.

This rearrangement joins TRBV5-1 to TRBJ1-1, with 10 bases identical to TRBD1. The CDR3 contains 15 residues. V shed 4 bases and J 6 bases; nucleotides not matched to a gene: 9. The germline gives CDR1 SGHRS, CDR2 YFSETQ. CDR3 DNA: TGCGCCAGCAGCCAAAATGTCGGGACAGGGGCTGAAGCTTTCTTT. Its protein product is CASSQNVGTGAEAFF.

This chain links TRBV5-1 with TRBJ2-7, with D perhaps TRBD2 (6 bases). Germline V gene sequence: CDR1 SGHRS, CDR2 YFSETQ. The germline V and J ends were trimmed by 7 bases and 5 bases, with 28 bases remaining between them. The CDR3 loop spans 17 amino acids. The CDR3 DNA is TGCGCCAGCTCCAATTCGTGGACTTTTCCGGGGGAAGACGAGCAGTACTTC. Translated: CASSNSWTFPGEDEQYF.

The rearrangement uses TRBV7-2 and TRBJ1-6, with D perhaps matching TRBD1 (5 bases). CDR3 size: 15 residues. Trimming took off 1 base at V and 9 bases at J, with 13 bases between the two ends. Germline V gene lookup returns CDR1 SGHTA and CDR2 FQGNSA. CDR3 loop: CASSLGAGRGSPLHF. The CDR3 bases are TGTGCCAGCAGCTTAGGAGCGGGGAGGGGTTCACCCCTCCACTTT.

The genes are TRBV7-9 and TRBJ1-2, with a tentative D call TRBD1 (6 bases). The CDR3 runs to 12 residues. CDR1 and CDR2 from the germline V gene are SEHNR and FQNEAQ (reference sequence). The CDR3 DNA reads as TGTGCAGCTGACAGGAGACCCTATGGCTACACCTTC. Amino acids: CAADRRPYGYTF.

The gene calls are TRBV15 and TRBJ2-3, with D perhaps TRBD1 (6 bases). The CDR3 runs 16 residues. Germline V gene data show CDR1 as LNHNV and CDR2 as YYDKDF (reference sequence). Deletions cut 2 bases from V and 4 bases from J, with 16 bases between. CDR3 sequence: CATSRPQGKGADTQYF. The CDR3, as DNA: TGTGCCACCAGCAGACCCCAGGGGAAGGGGGCAGATACGCAGTATTTT. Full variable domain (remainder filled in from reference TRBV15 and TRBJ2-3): DAMVIQNPRYQVTQFGKPVTLSCSQTLNHNVMYWYQQKSSQAPKLLFHYYDKDFNNEADTPDNFQSRRPNTSFCFLDIRSPGLGDTAMYLCATSRPQGKGADTQYFGPGTRLTVL.

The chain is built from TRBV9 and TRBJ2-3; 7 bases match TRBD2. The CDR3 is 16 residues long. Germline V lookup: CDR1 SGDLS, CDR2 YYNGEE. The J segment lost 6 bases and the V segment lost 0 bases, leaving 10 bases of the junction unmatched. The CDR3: CASSVDPAGRMDTQYF. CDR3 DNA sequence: TGTGCCAGCAGCGTAGATCCAGCGGGAAGGATGGATACGCAGTATTTT. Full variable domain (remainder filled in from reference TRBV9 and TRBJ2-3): DSGVTQTPKHLITATGQRVTLRCSPRSGDLSVYWYQQSLDQGLQFLIQYYNGEERAKGNILERFSAQQFPDLHSELNLSSLELGDSALYFCASSVDPAGRMDTQYFGPGTRLTVL.

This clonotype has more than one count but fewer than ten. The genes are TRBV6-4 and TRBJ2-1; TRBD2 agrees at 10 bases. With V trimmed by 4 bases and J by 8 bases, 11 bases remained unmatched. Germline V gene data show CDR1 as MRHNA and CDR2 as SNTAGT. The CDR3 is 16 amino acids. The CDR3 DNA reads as TGTGCCAGCAGTGCTAGCGGGAGAATTGCCCAAGATGAGCAGTTCTTC. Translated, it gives CASSASGRIAQDEQFF.

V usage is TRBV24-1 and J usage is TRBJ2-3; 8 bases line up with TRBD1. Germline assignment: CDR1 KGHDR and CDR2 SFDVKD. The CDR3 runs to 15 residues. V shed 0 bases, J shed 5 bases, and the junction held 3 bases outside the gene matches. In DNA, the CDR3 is TGTGCCACCAGTGATTTGAGGGACAGGCAAGATACGCAGTATTTT. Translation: CATSDLRDRQDTQYF.

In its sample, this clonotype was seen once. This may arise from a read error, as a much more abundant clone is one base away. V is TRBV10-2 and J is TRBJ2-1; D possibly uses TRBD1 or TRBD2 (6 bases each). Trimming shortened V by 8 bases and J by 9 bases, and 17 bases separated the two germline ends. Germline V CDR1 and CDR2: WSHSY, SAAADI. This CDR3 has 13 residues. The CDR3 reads CASGQTRMGEQFF. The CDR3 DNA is TGCGCCAGCGGACAGACTAGGATGGGTGAGCAGTTCTTC.

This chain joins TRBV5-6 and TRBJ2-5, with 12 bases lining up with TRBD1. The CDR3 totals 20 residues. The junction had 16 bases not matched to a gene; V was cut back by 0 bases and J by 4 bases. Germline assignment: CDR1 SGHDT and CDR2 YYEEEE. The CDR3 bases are TGTGCCAGCAGCTTGGAGTTCGGGACAGGGGGCTTACGTCGTGGAGAGACCCAGTACTTC. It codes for CASSLEFGTGGLRRGETQYF.

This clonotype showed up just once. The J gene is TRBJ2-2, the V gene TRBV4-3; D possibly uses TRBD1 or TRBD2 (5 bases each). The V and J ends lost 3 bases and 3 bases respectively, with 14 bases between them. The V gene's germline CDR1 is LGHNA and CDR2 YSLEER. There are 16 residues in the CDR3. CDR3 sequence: CASSQGVGMHTGELFF. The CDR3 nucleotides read TGCGCCAGCAGCCAGGGGGTCGGGATGCACACCGGGGAGCTGTTTTTT.